The 17 T cell receptor beta chains below all came from one sample that was sequenced in a study of a mutant IDH1 vaccine in newly diagnosed glioma (dated by TCRdb to 2020 to 2023). Libraries were made using the immunoSEQ multiplex PCR assay. TCRdb carries this immuneACCESS record with in-frame sequences only. Its versions omit some clonotypes, under half of them owing to an unresolved V gene in the studies checked, with the rest unexplained. The sample contains about 94,000 clones, under 90% of them found a single time. Around 0.77% of the sample belongs to the ten largest clones. The time point label, read with the paper, signifies: week 47, end of study. Each vaccine dose, consisting of 300 ug of a 20-mer mutant IDH1 peptide in Montanide, was administered subcutaneously with topical imiquimod. No antigen is known for these receptors. This specimen was PBMCs, taken from a glioma patient whose treatment included an IDH1 peptide vaccine. Every receptor here comes from a woman between 50 and 59 years old with glioma.

V usage is TRBV14 and J usage is TRBJ1-2; D unclear. The CDR3 loop spans 12 amino acids. V was clipped by 2 bases and J by 6 bases, with 7 bases between them. Germline V gene lookup returns CDR1 SGHDN and CDR2 FVKESK. This CDR3 reads CASSQSGHGYTF. CDR3 nucleotides: TGTGCCAGCAGCCAATCGGGCCATGGCTACACCTTC. Based on the CDR3 plus reference TRBV14 and TRBJ1-2, the full variable domain is EAGVTQFPSHSVIEKGQTVTLRCDPISGHDNLYWYRRVMGKEIKFLLHFVKESKQDESGMPNNRFLAERTGGTYSTLKVQPAELEDSGVYFCASSQSGHGYTFGSGTRLTVV.

The gene calls are TRBV2 and TRBJ2-1; D might be TRBD2 (5 bases). Germline loops: CDR1 SNHLY, CDR2 FYNNEI. This CDR3 is built from 14 residues. Trimming stripped 6 bases from V and 5 bases from J, with 14 bases between. In DNA form, the CDR3 reads TGTGCCAGCAGCGGAGCCGGGAACAACAATGAGCAGTTCTTC. Protein product: CASSGAGNNNEQFF. The variable domain in full, completed from reference TRBV2 and TRBJ2-1, reads EPEVTQTPSHQVTQMGQEVILRCVPISNHLYFYWYRQILGQKVEFLVSFYNNEISEKSEIFDDQFSVERPDGSNFTLKIRSTKLEDSAMYFCASSGAGNNNEQFFGPGTRLTVL.

The rearrangement links TRBV27 to TRBJ2-1; 12 nucleotides agree with TRBD2. The CDR3 loop spans 14 amino acids. V was clipped by 1 base and J by 10 bases; unmatched bases: 2. Germline-derived CDR1 and CDR2 are MNHEY and SMNVEV (reference sequence). The CDR3 protein is CASSLWGLAGEQFF. CDR3 coding DNA: TGTGCCAGCAGTTTATGGGGACTAGCGGGCGAGCAGTTCTTC.

The chain is built from TRBV5-1 and TRBJ2-3; a weak D match, TRBD1 (6 bases). Trimming pared 7 bases from V and 0 bases from J, leaving 18 bases between. The CDR3 extends over 16 amino acids. Germline CDR1 and CDR2: SGHRS and YFSETQ. The CDR3 here is CASAPGTIGSTDTQYF. Here the CDR3 DNA reads TGCGCCAGCGCCCCGGGGACAATCGGGAGCACAGATACGCAGTATTTT.

The chain joins TRBV10-3 to TRBJ1-2, with 11 bases identical to TRBD1. After removal of 8 bases from V and 6 bases from J, the junction contained 11 bases not matched to a gene. CDR1 is ENHRY and CDR2 is SYGVKD in the germline V gene. The CDR3 has 15 residues. The CDR3 DNA sequence: TGTGCCATCTGGACAGGGGGCCCCCTTAAGAATGGCTACACCTTC. It encodes CAIWTGGPLKNGYTF.

This chain uses TRBV28 with TRBJ2-7, with D perhaps TRBD1 (6 bases). V was clipped by 1 base and J by 2 bases, with 15 bases between them. This CDR3 is 16 amino acids long. CDR1 and CDR2 (germline): MDHEN, SYDVKM. CDR3: CASSLYVDSYTYEQYF. As DNA, the CDR3 is TGTGCCAGCAGTTTATATGTGGACAGCTATACCTACGAGCAGTACTTC.

The chain joins TRBV6-5 to TRBJ2-6, with D perhaps matching TRBD1 or TRBD2 (5 bases each). Deletions cut 3 bases from V and 2 bases from J, with 11 bases between. Germline V lookup: CDR1 MNHEY, CDR2 SVGAGI. There are 16 residues in the CDR3. CDR3 residues: CASSYTGTTGANVLTF. The CDR3 DNA follows: TGTGCCAGCAGTTATACCGGGACCACTGGGGCCAACGTCCTGACTTTC.

This chain links TRBV28 with TRBJ1-2; no firm D call. Germline CDR1 MDHEN, CDR2 SYDVKM. CDR3 length equals 14 residues. V gave up 0 bases and J gave up 8 bases, with 13 bases separating them. The CDR3 sequence is CASSLWRVRYGYTF. The CDR3, as DNA: TGTGCCAGCAGTTTATGGAGGGTTCGGTACGGCTACACCTTC.

This chain uses TRBV10-3 with TRBJ2-3; 7 bases line up with TRBD2. The ends lost 0 bases at V and 4 bases at J; junction bases unmatched: 4. The CDR3 loop spans 15 amino acids. The germline gives CDR1 ENHRY, CDR2 SYGVKD. The CDR3 DNA reads as TGTGCCATCAGTGAGTCAACTAGCGCCTCAGATACGCAGTATTTT. Protein product: CAISESTSASDTQYF.

In nucleotides, the CDR3 is TGTGCCAGCAGTTACTCCGGGACTGGCTCCTACGAGCAGTACTTC. Translating it yields CASSYSGTGSYEQYF. V gene TRBV6-5 combines with J gene TRBJ2-5; tentative D call: TRBD2 (6 bases). The J call is in doubt because the DNA end fits TRBJ2-7 better. The CDR3 length is 15 residues. Looked up from germline, CDR1 is MNHEY and CDR2 is SVGAGI.

V is TRBV19 and J is TRBJ2-4; D is uncertain. This CDR3 comprises 16 residues. The germline V and J ends were trimmed by 6 bases and 2 bases, with 17 bases remaining between them. Germline CDR1 and CDR2: LNHDA and SQIVND (reference sequence). CDR3 in DNA: TGTGCCAGTAGCTCCGACGGAGACCAGCCCAAAAACATTCAGTACTTC. As protein: CASSSDGDQPKNIQYF.

The chain is built from TRBV29-1 and TRBJ2-3; 11 bases align to TRBD2. This CDR3 comprises 16 residues. Germline V gene data show CDR1 as SQVTM and CDR2 as ANQGSEA. V lost 6 bases to trimming and J lost 0 bases; unmatched junction nucleotides: 8. CDR3 sequence: CSVAGTSGVSTDTQYF. Written as DNA, the CDR3 is TGCAGCGTAGCCGGGACTAGCGGCGTGAGCACAGATACGCAGTATTTT.

V usage is TRBV19 and J usage is TRBJ2-5; 7 nucleotides align to TRBD2. J lost 5 bases, V lost 4 bases, and 7 bases had no gene match. The CDR3 loop spans 14 amino acids. From germline, CDR1 is LNHDA and CDR2 SQIVND (reference sequence). CDR3 sequence reads: CASSNPTSWETQYF. DNA for the CDR3: TGTGCCAGTAGTAACCCGACTAGCTGGGAGACCCAGTACTTC.

This chain connects TRBV5-1 to TRBJ2-2; D is unresolved. From germline, CDR1 is SGHRS and CDR2 YFSETQ. The ends were cut back, 4 bases at V and 0 bases at J, with 13 bases in the middle. The CDR3 contains 16 residues. CDR3 sequence: CASSIVDTANTGELFF. For the CDR3, the DNA is TGCGCCAGCAGCATAGTCGACACAGCGAACACCGGGGAGCTGTTTTTT.

This rearrangement joins TRBV10-2 to TRBJ2-7; no clear D. Germline values: CDR1 WSHSY, CDR2 SAAADI. There are 14 residues in the CDR3. V lost 7 bases and J lost 5, with 18 bases in between. CDR3: CASTRAPRGDEQYF. The CDR3, as DNA: TGCGCCAGCACCCGGGCCCCACGAGGCGACGAGCAGTACTTC.

This chain uses TRBV18 with TRBJ1-2, with 9 bases fitting TRBD1. Germline trimming cut 2 bases from V and 4 bases from J; bases unmatched to any gene: 5. The CDR3 spans 15 residues. The germline V gene has CDR1 KGHSH and CDR2 LQKENI. The CDR3 DNA is TGTGCCAGCTCACCAGGGACAGGGAGGATCTATGGCTACACCTTC. Translating it yields CASSPGTGRIYGYTF. Using reference TRBV18 and TRBJ1-2 for the parts outside the CDR3, the full variable domain is NAGVMQNPRHLVRRRGQEARLRCSPMKGHSHVYWYRQLPEEGLKFMVYLQKENIIDESGMPKERFSAEFPKEGPSILRIQQVVRGDSAAYFCASSPGTGRIYGYTFGSGTRLTVV.

V and J are TRBV19 and TRBJ2-1, with TRBD2 matching 9 bases. The CDR3 consists of 14 residues. From germline, CDR1 is LNHDA and CDR2 SQIVND (reference sequence). J was trimmed by 5 bases and V by 6 bases; bases with no gene match: 5. CDR3 sequence reads: CASSLAGVNNEQFF. The CDR3 region has the DNA TGTGCCAGTAGCTTAGCGGGAGTAAACAATGAGCAGTTCTTC.